These 4 T cell receptor beta chains originate from one sample sequenced in a study of blood T cell repertoires in COVID-19. Measured with immunoSEQ multiplex PCR; TCRdb has only the in-frame clones, and not every one. The repertoire has 270,000 or so clones, roughly 93% of them found once; the top ten carry about 2.5%. Material for sequencing was PBMCs or T cells enriched from blood (not recorded which). These receptors were taken from a woman between 35 and 50 years old with acute COVID-19.

V and J are TRBV7-2 and TRBJ2-5; 7 bases line up with TRBD2. The CDR3 extends over 14 amino acids. Germline V gives CDR1 SGHTA, CDR2 FQGNSA. J was trimmed by 2 bases and V by 3 bases; bases with no gene match: 3. This chain's CDR3 is CASSLVSGQETQYF. DNA for the CDR3: TGTGCCAGCAGCTTGGTTAGCGGGCAAGAGACCCAGTACTTC.

The rearrangement links TRBV2 to TRBJ2-3, with a tentative D call TRBD2 (5 bases). CDR1 is SNHLY, CDR2 FYNNEI, per germline. This CDR3 spans 16 amino acids. Between the trimmed V and J ends, which lost 3 bases and 1 base, there was a span of 14 bases. The CDR3 loop is CASSDGPWGGTDTQYF. The CDR3 bases are TGTGCCAGCAGTGACGGACCCTGGGGAGGCACAGATACGCAGTATTTT.

This sequence joins TRBV16 and TRBJ1-1; D gene unclear. The CDR3 spans 13 residues. Trimming pared 4 bases from V and 0 bases from J, leaving 6 bases between. Per the germline V gene, CDR1 is KGHSY and CDR2 is FQNENV. CDR3 in DNA: TGTGCCAGCAGCCGTCAGGTGAACACTGAAGCTTTCTTT. It is translated as CASSRQVNTEAFF. The full variable domain, in which reference TRBV16 and TRBJ1-1 provide the parts outside the CDR3, is GEEVAQTPKHLVRGEGQKAKLYCAPIKGHSYVFWYQQVLKNEFKFLISFQNENVFDETGMPKERFSAKCLPNSPCSLEIQATKLEDSAVYFCASSRQVNTEAFFGQGTRLTVV.

This clone is a singleton in its sample. The chain links TRBV28 to TRBJ2-7; D may be TRBD1 (7 bases). The CDR3 loop spans 13 amino acids. The ends were cut back, 6 bases at V and 5 bases at J, with 14 bases in the middle. Germline values: CDR1 MDHEN, CDR2 SYDVKM. The CDR3 spells CASRRTGGHEQYF. Here the CDR3 DNA reads TGTGCCAGCAGGCGGACAGGAGGGCACGAGCAGTACTTC. Complete variable domain (other parts from reference TRBV28 and TRBJ2-7): DVKVTQSSRYLVKRTGEKVFLECVQDMDHENMFWYRQDPGLGLRLIYFSYDVKMKEKGDIPEGYSVSREKKERFSLILESASTNQTSMYLCASRRTGGHEQYFGPGTRLTVT.